This TCR beta chain was retrieved from a study of blood T cell repertoires in COVID-19. Overall study: The origin of the acute and convalescent COVID-19 samples was the United States, Italy and Spain. PBMCs, B-cell-depleted T cells, or T cells were the source of the cDNA or gDNA that made up the material.

Original analysis: Reference gene primer amplification in the assay estimated nucleated cell counts. TCRdb keeps only in-frame clones here, not all; method: immunoSEQ multiplex PCR. V and J calls and clone size follow that table, whereas D and trimming were derived from the DNA. This table has about 190,000 clones, around four fifths appearing once. This CDR3 is 15 amino acids long. The V end lost 0 bases, the J end lost 0 bases, and 9 bases lay between the germline ends. From germline, CDR1 is LNHNV and CDR2 YYDKDF (reference sequence). This TCR derives from a woman in her sixties or seventies with active or convalescent COVID-19. The specimen sequenced was peripheral blood. The chain carries TRBV15 and TRBJ2-7; tentatively, D is TRBD2 (6 bases). The CDR3 region is CATSRDRGSSYEQYF. CDR3 in DNA: TGTGCCACCAGCAGAGATCGGGGGAGCTCCTACGAGCAGTACTTC.